The 20 T cell receptor beta chains presented below share a single source sample, sequenced in a study of shared clonotypes between healthy human individuals. The data were produced by immunoSEQ multiplex PCR, yet TCRdb's version contains in-frame clones alone and is incomplete. Altogether 2.3 million or so clones are present, 85% to 95% being singletons, with the ten largest covering 0.3% to 0.4%. Sequenced material: naive CD4+ T cells from PBMCs. The subset is: CD45RA+ positively selected. Receptors were obtained from a man in his late teens or twenties in good health. Some clones in this sample may be carry-over from other donors' samples.

For this clone: The same CDR3 can be traced to other DNA sequences in this sample. The chain carries TRBV5-1 and TRBJ2-3, with D tentatively TRBD2 (6 bases). CDR1 and CDR2 from the germline V gene are SGHRS and YFSETQ. Trimming stripped 2 bases from V and 0 bases from J, with 10 bases between. CDR3 length: 15 amino acids. The CDR3 here is CASSLGGDSTDTQYF. The CDR3 DNA follows: TGCGCCAGCAGCTTAGGCGGGGATAGCACAGATACGCAGTATTTT.

The CDR3: CASRNRQGAYEQYF. The CDR3 DNA follows: TGTGCCAGCAGGAATAGACAGGGGGCATACGAGCAGTACTTC. The genes are TRBV6-1 and TRBJ2-7, with TRBD1 matching 10 bases. The germline CDR1 and CDR2 sequences are MNHNS and SASEGT. The trim removed 6 bases at V and 4 bases at J, leaving 6 bases unmatched. This CDR3 has 14 amino acids.

This sequence joins TRBV6-5 and TRBJ1-2; D is ambiguous. The V gene's germline CDR1 is MNHEY and CDR2 SVGAGI. This CDR3 region has 13 residues. Trimming cost V 5 bases and J 4 bases, with 11 bases left between them. Written as DNA, the CDR3 is TGTGCCAGCAGTCTGAACCCATTCTATGGCTACACCTTC. This sequence encodes CASSLNPFYGYTF.

In nucleotides, the CDR3 is TGTGCTAGTGGGACTAGCGGGGGGATCGGTACGCAGTATTTT. Translated: CASGTSGGIGTQYF. The chain combines TRBV12-5 with TRBJ2-3; 13 bases match TRBD2. The CDR3 covers 14 residues. Germline CDR1 reads LGHNT; CDR2 reads FRNRAP. The V and J ends lost 6 bases and 8 bases, in that order; junction bases with no gene match: 5.

This rearrangement joins TRBV5-4 to TRBJ2-5; no clear D. The germline gives CDR1 SGHNT, CDR2 YYREEE (reference sequence). V lost 2 bases and J lost 2, with 7 bases in between. The CDR3 is 13 residues long. CDR3 protein: CASSFETQETQYF. CDR3 DNA: TGTGCCAGCAGCTTTGAGACTCAAGAGACCCAGTACTTC. Full variable domain (missing parts from reference TRBV5-4 and TRBJ2-5): ETGVTQSPTHLIKTRGQQVTLRCSSQSGHNTVSWYQQALGQGPQFIFQYYREEENGRGNFPPRFSGLQFPNYSSELNVNALELDDSALYLCASSFETQETQYFGPGTRLLVL.

This chain connects TRBV5-1 to TRBJ2-3; D is undetermined. The CDR3 runs to 15 residues. Per germline, CDR1 SGHRS and CDR2 YFSETQ. Deletions cut 0 bases from V and 4 bases from J, with 12 bases between. CDR3: CASSLEPARADTQYF. For the CDR3, the DNA is TGCGCCAGCAGCTTGGAACCGGCTCGTGCAGATACGCAGTATTTT.

J is TRBJ1-5 and V is TRBV5-8; D not certain. The V gene's germline CDR1 is SGHTS and CDR2 YDEGEE. This CDR3 spans 15 amino acids. Trimming stripped 0 bases from V and 7 bases from J, with 14 bases between. CDR3 amino acids: CASSLGTARGQPQHF. Here the CDR3 DNA reads TGTGCCAGCAGCTTGGGGACGGCGAGAGGGCAGCCCCAGCATTTT.

The chain links TRBV6-1 to TRBJ1-5, with no clear D. The V gene's germline CDR1 is MNHNS and CDR2 SASEGT. The CDR3 consists of 15 residues. V dropped 3 bases and J dropped 3 bases, with 12 bases sitting between them. The chain's CDR3 is CASSDGPFPNQPQHF. Written as DNA, the CDR3 is TGTGCCAGCAGTGACGGGCCCTTCCCCAATCAGCCCCAGCATTTT.

This clone appeared once. At the DNA level, this CDR3 is encoded by other sequences in the same sample as well. This rearrangement joins TRBV9 to TRBJ2-7, with D possibly being TRBD1 or TRBD2 (5 bases each). Germline loops: CDR1 SGDLS, CDR2 YYNGEE. This CDR3 contains 14 residues. The V gene lost 3 bases and the J gene lost 1 base, with 11 bases spanning the gap. The CDR3 here is CASSARDGSYEQYF. CDR3 in DNA: TGTGCCAGCAGCGCCCGGGACGGGTCCTACGAGCAGTACTTC.

The chain carries TRBV29-1 and TRBJ2-2; TRBD1 matches 7 bases. V lost 4 bases, J lost 2 bases, and 7 bases stayed unmatched. CDR1 and CDR2 from the germline V gene are SQVTM and ANQGSEA. The CDR3 runs to 15 residues. The CDR3 coding sequence is TGCAGCGTTGTAACCTGGGACAGAAACACCGGGGAGCTGTTTTTT. This codes for CSVVTWDRNTGELFF.

V usage is TRBV6-1 and J usage is TRBJ2-7; no reliable D call. Germline CDR1 MNHNS, CDR2 SASEGT. This CDR3 spans 14 amino acids. V was cut by 4 bases and J by 7 bases, with 17 bases left in between. CDR3 DNA sequence: TGTGCCAGCAGTGCTCGACCAGAGAAGCAAGAGCAGTACTTC. It translates to CASSARPEKQEQYF.

The chain has TRBV10-3 and TRBJ2-2; TRBD2 matches 7 bases. This CDR3 is built from 14 residues. V lost 6 bases to trimming and J lost 6 bases; unmatched junction nucleotides: 7. Per germline, CDR1 ENHRY and CDR2 SYGVKD. The CDR3 DNA sequence: TGTGCCATCAGCCCCCGGGAGGAGGCCGGGGAGCTGTTTTTT. Translation: CAISPREEAGELFF.

On this clone: Other DNA sequences in the sample encode the same CDR3. This chain links TRBV5-1 with TRBJ2-2; tentative D call: TRBD1 (6 bases). V was pared by 4 bases and J by 2 bases, with 12 bases between. Germline lookup yields CDR1 SGHRS and CDR2 YFSETQ. The length of the CDR3 is 15 residues. The CDR3 loop is CASSPTGLNTGELFF. As DNA, the CDR3 is TGCGCCAGCAGCCCGACAGGCCTTAACACCGGGGAGCTGTTTTTT.

The rearrangement links TRBV5-1 to TRBJ1-2; TRBD1 agrees at 9 bases. There are 15 residues in the CDR3. Germline-derived CDR1 and CDR2 are SGHRS and YFSETQ. V lost 4 bases and J lost 2; bases outside the gene matches: 6. This CDR3 reads CASSPGDRENYGYTF. CDR3 nucleotides: TGCGCCAGCAGCCCCGGGGACAGGGAGAACTATGGCTACACCTTC. The whole variable domain, remainder taken from reference TRBV5-1 and TRBJ1-2, is KAGVTQTPRYLIKTRGQQVTLSCSPISGHRSVSWYQQTPGQGLQFLFEYFSETQRNKGNFPGRFSGRQFSNSRSEMNVSTLELGDSALYLCASSPGDRENYGYTFGSGTRLTVV.

V and J are TRBV29-1 and TRBJ1-2, with 9 nucleotides matching TRBD1. This CDR3 has 14 amino acids. V trimming: 6 bases; J trimming: 7 bases; junction bases outside the gene matches: 12. Germline V gene data show CDR1 as SQVTM and CDR2 as ANQGSEA. CDR3 loop: CSVEDRGPRGGYTF. Written as DNA, the CDR3 is TGCAGCGTCGAGGACAGGGGCCCCAGAGGTGGCTACACCTTC.

The genes are TRBV7-8 and TRBJ1-3, with D uncertain. The ends were cut back, 1 base at V and 0 bases at J, with 10 bases in the middle. The CDR3 totals 16 residues. Germline V gives CDR1 SGHVS, CDR2 FQNEAQ. The CDR3 DNA is TGTGCCAGCAGCTTAGGTAGACGGAGCTCTGGAAACACCATATATTTT. Protein product: CASSLGRRSSGNTIYF.

The chain links TRBV2 to TRBJ2-1; D tentatively reads TRBD1 or TRBD2 (5 bases each). The CDR3 length is 16 residues. Germline lookup yields CDR1 SNHLY and CDR2 FYNNEI. V lost 6 bases to trimming and J lost 9 bases, with 24 bases between them. CDR3 region: CASSRGNGAERGEQFF. In DNA, the CDR3 is TGTGCCAGCAGCCGAGGGAATGGGGCCGAAAGGGGTGAGCAGTTCTTC.

The CDR3 sequence is CSAVTAGETQYF. The CDR3 bases are TGCAGCGCTGTGACAGCGGGAGAGACCCAGTACTTC. V and J are TRBV29-1 and TRBJ2-5, with a possible D match to TRBD2 (6 bases). The CDR3 runs 12 residues. The germline V gene has CDR1 SQVTM and CDR2 ANQGSEA. Trimming pared 7 bases from V and 4 bases from J, leaving 13 bases between.

The genes are TRBV9 and TRBJ1-4; 8 nucleotides match TRBD1. CDR1 is SGDLS, CDR2 YYNGEE, per germline. The CDR3 consists of 18 residues. V shed 1 base and J 3 bases; nucleotides not matched to a gene: 11. The CDR3 region is CASSVSPGGMAANEKLFF. In DNA, the CDR3 is TGTGCCAGCAGCGTATCCCCAGGGGGCATGGCGGCTAATGAAAAACTGTTTTTT.

This clone was detected only once. This sequence joins TRBV6-5 and TRBJ1-1; no clear D. The CDR3 is 14 residues long. V was shortened by 0 bases and J by 6 bases, with 11 bases between the two germline ends. Germline CDR1 reads MNHEY; CDR2 reads SVGAGI. In DNA form, the CDR3 reads TGTGCCAGCAGTTACTCGGTTCTTCGCCCTGAAGCTTTCTTT. Translating gives CASSYSVLRPEAFF.